This T cell receptor beta chain is drawn from a study of spatial heterogeneity in lung cancer. This clonotype was observed at least ten times. CDR3 length: 15 amino acids. J lost 1 base, V lost 6 bases, and 8 bases had no gene match. The germline gives CDR1 MNHNS, CDR2 SASEGT. Time point specified: blood at routine non-recurrence follow-up after resection. In each case, whole RNA from tumor, nontumor lung or frozen PBMC was sequenced unsorted. Each CDR3 protein gets one entry after TCRdb re-called the 5' RACE reads with MiXCR. The data show around 110,000 distinct CDR3 sequences, 10% to 15% seen once. Source: PBMCs, taken at follow-up. This clonotype was obtained from a male donor with early-stage non-small cell lung cancer. The genes are TRBV6-1 and TRBJ1-1, with TRBD1 identical over 7 bases. The CDR3 is CASRDRRRQNTEAFF. The CDR3, as DNA: TGTGCCAGCAGGGACAGGCGCCGACAGAACACTGAAGCTTTCTTT.